This entry lists 17 T cell receptor beta chains sequenced from one sample in a study of T cells in Graves' hyperthyroidism and ophthalmopathy. TCR beta CDR3 regions were amplified from RNA. HTBI primers were the set used in a first-round RT-PCR of the TCR CDR3. In TCRdb, the multiplex PCR reads were re-called with MiXCR into one record per CDR3 protein. The sample contains just under 750,000 distinct CDR3 sequences, roughly a third of which appear only once. The sequencing sample was made of blood. The receptors come from a woman aged 40 to 50 with Graves' hyperthyroidism.

Concerning this clonotype itself: A much larger clone differs from this one at a single base, so this may be a read error. The chain has TRBV10-3 and TRBJ2-7; weak D call: TRBD1 (6 bases). From germline, CDR1 is ENHRY and CDR2 SYGVKD. The CDR3 covers 14 residues. Between the trimmed V and J ends, which lost 4 bases and 2 bases, there was a span of 12 bases. The CDR3 sequence: CAISGDRWAYEQYF. CDR3 nucleotide sequence: TGTGCCATCAGTGGCGACAGGTGGGCCTACGAGCAGTACTTC.

This clonotype was seen ten or more times. The junction shows a germline mismatch at one end, possibly a read error. The chain is built from TRBV20-1 and TRBJ2-5; the D gene is possibly TRBD2 (5 bases). Looked up from germline, CDR1 is DFQATT and CDR2 is SNEGSKA (reference sequence). This CDR3 region has 12 residues. The chain's CDR3 is CSTSGPWETQYF. The CDR3 nucleotides read TGCAGTACTAGTGGACCATGGGAGACCCAGTACTTC.

V and J are TRBV15 and TRBJ1-2; a weak D match, TRBD1 (6 bases). Germline lookup yields CDR1 LNHNV and CDR2 YYDKDF (reference sequence). The CDR3 contains 14 residues. V shed 1 base and J shed 8 bases, with 14 bases lying between them. The CDR3 reads CATSRGDTLGGYTF. The CDR3 bases are TGTGCCACCAGCAGAGGGGACACCCTAGGAGGCTACACCTTC.

This clonotype was picked up many times. The chain combines TRBV20-1 with TRBJ2-5; 10 nucleotides line up with TRBD2. V shed 2 bases and J 2 bases; nucleotides not matched to a gene: 5. Germline V gives CDR1 DFQATT, CDR2 SNEGSKA (reference sequence). The CDR3 has 15 amino acids. CDR3 sequence: CSARSGTSVQETQYF. CDR3 DNA sequence: TGCAGTGCTAGATCCGGGACTAGCGTTCAAGAGACCCAGTACTTC.

As for this clonotype: This is likely a read error, given that the CDR3 carries no conserved phenylalanine or tryptophan at its end. V is TRBV10-2 and J is TRBJ1-2; D gene uncertain. CDR1 WSHSY and CDR2 SAAADI come from the germline V gene. The CDR3 has 13 amino acids. CDR3 bases: TGTGCCAGCAGTCCATCCAGGCAGTCTGGCTACACCCTC. Translating it yields CASSPSRQSGYTL.

The gene calls are TRBV13 and TRBJ1-4, with TRBD1 as a possible D gene (5 bases). This CDR3 is 15 amino acids long. In germline, CDR1 is PRHDT, CDR2 FYEKMQ (reference sequence). With 1 base removed from V and 7 bases from J, the gap between germline ends came to 13 bases. For the CDR3, the DNA is TGTGCCAGCAGCTTAGAGGGGACGGTGGCTGAAAAACTGTTTTTT. Translation: CASSLEGTVAEKLFF.

V usage is TRBV27 and J usage is TRBJ2-7; tentative D call: TRBD1 (6 bases). Trimming took 3 bases from V and 3 from J, leaving 18 bases between them. The CDR3 is made up of 16 amino acids. Germline CDR1 MNHEY, CDR2 SMNVEV (reference sequence). The CDR3 DNA is TGTGCCAGCAGTTTCGTGACAGGCGGGCGAAACTACGAGCAGTACTTC. Its protein is CASSFVTGGRNYEQYF.

V gene TRBV7-8 combines with J gene TRBJ1-1; D is ambiguous. V dropped 6 bases and J dropped 3 bases, with 11 bases sitting between them. CDR1 and CDR2 (germline): SGHVS, FQNEAQ. The CDR3 covers 13 residues. This CDR3 is CASSLTRHTEAFF. CDR3 nucleotide sequence: TGTGCCAGCAGTTTAACGAGGCACACTGAAGCTTTCTTT.

The rearrangement joins TRBV3-1 to TRBJ2-7; D might be TRBD2 (5 bases). The CDR3 loop spans 15 amino acids. Deletions cut 2 bases from V and 1 base from J, with 12 bases between. Germline V gene lookup returns CDR1 LGHDT and CDR2 YNNKEL (reference sequence). This CDR3 is CASSQRIAYSYEQYF. The CDR3 nucleotides read TGTGCCAGCAGCCAACGGATAGCGTATTCCTACGAGCAGTACTTC.

This chain uses TRBV7-9 with TRBJ2-5; TRBD1 matches at 9 bases. The CDR3 loop spans 14 amino acids. Germline V gene sequence: CDR1 SEHNR, CDR2 FQNEAQ (reference sequence). The V gene end was trimmed by 11 bases and the J gene end by 2 bases; junction bases not matched to a gene: 9. CDR3 residues: CAWSRDREQETQYF. In DNA, the CDR3 is TGTGCCTGGAGTCGGGACAGGGAGCAAGAGACCCAGTACTTC.

This clonotype has just a few counts. The genes are TRBV12-3 or TRBV12-4 and TRBJ1-2, with D hard to call. The CDR3 is 12 residues long. V dropped 6 bases and J dropped 5 bases, with 10 bases sitting between them. CDR3 loop: CASSRLIYGYTF. CDR3 sequence (DNA): TGTGCCAGCAGCAGACTGATATATGGCTACACCTTC.

This clonotype showed up many times. CDR3 amino acids: CASSLEGDQPQHF. For the CDR3, the DNA is TGTGCCAGCAGCTTGGAGGGGGATCAGCCCCAGCATTTT. The genes are TRBV25-1 and TRBJ1-5; the D gene is possibly TRBD1 (6 bases). The V gene's germline CDR1 is MGHDK and CDR2 SYGVNS. The V gene lost 6 bases and the J gene lost 5 bases, with 11 bases spanning the gap. The length of the CDR3 is 13 residues.

The V call is TRBV4-3, the J call TRBJ1-1; D is possibly TRBD1 (5 bases). Trimming took off 0 bases at V and 2 bases at J, with 13 bases between the two ends. The CDR3 is 16 amino acids. CDR1 is LGHNA and CDR2 is YSLEER in the germline V gene. CDR3 sequence: CASSQDWGRRNTEAFF. The CDR3 bases are TGCGCCAGCAGCCAAGATTGGGGACGCCGAAACACTGAAGCTTTCTTT.

This chain links TRBV4-3 with TRBJ2-7; weak D call: TRBD1 (6 bases). Germline CDR1 reads LGHNA; CDR2 reads YSLEER. Deletions cut 1 base from V and 3 bases from J, with 19 bases between. This CDR3 has 17 amino acids. The DNA for the CDR3 is TGCGCCAGCAGCCAAGCTATCACAGGGCCCTCTAACTACGAGCAGTACTTC. It is translated as CASSQAITGPSNYEQYF.

V is TRBV7-2 and J is TRBJ1-6; TRBD1 is a possible D gene (6 bases). This CDR3 comprises 16 residues. Germline CDR1 and CDR2: SGHTA and FQGNSA. V lost 6 bases, J lost 7 bases, and 19 bases lay in between. CDR3 nucleotides: TGTGCCAGCAGTCTACTAGCGGGGGCCCTGAATTCACCCCTCCACTTT. Amino acids: CASSLLAGALNSPLHF.

This clonotype appeared many times. The chain has TRBV19 and TRBJ1-5; no clear D. This CDR3 region has 12 residues. From germline, CDR1 is LNHDA and CDR2 SQIVND (reference sequence). The CDR3 spells CAGGDSNQPQHF. The CDR3 DNA reads TGTGCGGGTGGGGATAGCAATCAGCCCCAGCATTTT.

The chain uses TRBV19 and TRBJ1-5; D is possibly TRBD1 (5 bases). This CDR3 comprises 18 residues. Trimming left V 5 bases short and J 0 bases short, with 20 bases between. The germline V gene encodes CDR1 LNHDA and CDR2 SQIVND (reference sequence). The CDR3 region has the DNA TGTGCCAGTAGTTTAATGGGGTGGGTAGGGGTTAGCAATCAGCCCCAGCATTTT. Protein product: CASSLMGWVGVSNQPQHF.